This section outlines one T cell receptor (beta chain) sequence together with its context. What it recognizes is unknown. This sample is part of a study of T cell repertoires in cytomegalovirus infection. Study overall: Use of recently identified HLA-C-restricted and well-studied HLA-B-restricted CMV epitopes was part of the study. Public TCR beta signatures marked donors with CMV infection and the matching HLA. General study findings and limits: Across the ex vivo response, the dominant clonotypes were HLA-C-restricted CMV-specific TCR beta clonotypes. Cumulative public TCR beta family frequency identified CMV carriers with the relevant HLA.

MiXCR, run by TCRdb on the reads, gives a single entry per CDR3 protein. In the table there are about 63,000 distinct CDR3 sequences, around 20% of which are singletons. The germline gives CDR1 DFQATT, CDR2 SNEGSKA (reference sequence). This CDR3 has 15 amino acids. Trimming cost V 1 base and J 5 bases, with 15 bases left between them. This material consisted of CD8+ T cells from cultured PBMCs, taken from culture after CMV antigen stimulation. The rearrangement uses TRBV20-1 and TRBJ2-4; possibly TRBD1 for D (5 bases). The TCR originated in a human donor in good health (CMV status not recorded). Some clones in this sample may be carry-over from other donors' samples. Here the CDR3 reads CSARVPGSRENIQYF. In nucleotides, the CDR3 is TGCAGTGCTAGAGTTCCAGGGTCCCGTGAAAACATTCAGTACTTC.